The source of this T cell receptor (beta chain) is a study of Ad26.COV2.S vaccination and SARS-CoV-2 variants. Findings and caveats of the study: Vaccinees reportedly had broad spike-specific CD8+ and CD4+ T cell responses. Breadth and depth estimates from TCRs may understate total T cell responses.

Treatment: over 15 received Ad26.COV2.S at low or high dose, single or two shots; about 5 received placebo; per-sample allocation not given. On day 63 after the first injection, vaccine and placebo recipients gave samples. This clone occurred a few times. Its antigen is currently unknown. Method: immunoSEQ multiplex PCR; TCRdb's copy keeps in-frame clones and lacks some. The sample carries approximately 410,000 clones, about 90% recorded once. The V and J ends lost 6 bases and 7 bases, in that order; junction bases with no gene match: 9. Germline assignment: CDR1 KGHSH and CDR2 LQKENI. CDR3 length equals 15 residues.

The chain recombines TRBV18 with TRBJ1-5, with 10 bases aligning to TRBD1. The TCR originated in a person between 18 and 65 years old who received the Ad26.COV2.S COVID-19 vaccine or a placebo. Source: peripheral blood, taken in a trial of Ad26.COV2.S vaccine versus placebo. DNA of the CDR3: TGTGCCAGCTCGTCCGGGACAGGGGTAAGGCAGCCCCAGCATTTT. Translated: CASSSGTGVRQPQHF.